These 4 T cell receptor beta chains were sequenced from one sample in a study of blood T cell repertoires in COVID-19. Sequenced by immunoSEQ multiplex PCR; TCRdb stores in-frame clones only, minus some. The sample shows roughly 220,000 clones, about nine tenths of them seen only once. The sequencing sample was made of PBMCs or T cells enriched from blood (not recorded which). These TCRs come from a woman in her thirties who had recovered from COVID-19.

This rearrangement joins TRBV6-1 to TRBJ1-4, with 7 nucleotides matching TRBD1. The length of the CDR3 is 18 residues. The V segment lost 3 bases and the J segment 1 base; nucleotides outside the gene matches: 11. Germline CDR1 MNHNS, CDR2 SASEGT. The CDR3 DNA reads TGTGCCAGCAGTGAGAAGCCAGGGGGTATTGGAACTAATGAAAAACTGTTTTTT. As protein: CASSEKPGGIGTNEKLFF.

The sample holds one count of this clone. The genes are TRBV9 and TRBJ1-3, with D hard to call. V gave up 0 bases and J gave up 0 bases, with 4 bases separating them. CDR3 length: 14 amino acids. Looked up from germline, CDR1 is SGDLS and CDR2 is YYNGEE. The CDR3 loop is CASSVDYSGNTIYF. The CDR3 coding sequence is TGTGCCAGCAGCGTAGATTACTCTGGAAACACCATATATTTT.

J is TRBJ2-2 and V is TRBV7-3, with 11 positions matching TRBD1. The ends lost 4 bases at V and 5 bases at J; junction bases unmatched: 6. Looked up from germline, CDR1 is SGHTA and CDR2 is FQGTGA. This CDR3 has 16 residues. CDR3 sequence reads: CASSYGQGAGTGELFF. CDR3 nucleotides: TGTGCCAGCAGCTACGGACAGGGGGCTGGGACCGGGGAGCTGTTTTTT.

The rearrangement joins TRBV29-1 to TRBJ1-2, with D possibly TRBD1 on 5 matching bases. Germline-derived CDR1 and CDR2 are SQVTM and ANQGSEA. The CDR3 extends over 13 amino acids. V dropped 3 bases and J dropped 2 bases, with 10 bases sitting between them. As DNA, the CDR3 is TGCAGCGTTGATCTCCAGGGCAACTATGGCTACACCTTC. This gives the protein CSVDLQGNYGYTF.